What follows are 28 T cell receptor beta chains derived from one specimen sequenced in a study of CD8 T cell repertoires and HIV-1 epitope variants. Their antigen targets remain unknown. The protocol was immunoSEQ multiplex PCR, while the TCRdb copy is restricted to in-frame clones and leaves out a portion. The table records roughly 4,200 clones, roughly 72% of them present only once. Sequencing was carried out using cultured CD8+ T cells derived from PBMCs. All receptors derive from a male donor with HIV.

V gene TRBV29-1 combines with J gene TRBJ1-1, with TRBD1 matching 9 bases. Unmatched junction bases numbered 8, after V lost 6 bases and J lost 3 bases. This CDR3 is 14 amino acids long. The germline V gene has CDR1 SQVTM and CDR2 ANQGSEA. CDR3 protein: CSVVDRGRDTEAFF. The DNA of the CDR3 is TGCAGCGTGGTGGACAGGGGTCGGGACACTGAAGCTTTCTTT.

The V gene is TRBV19, the J gene TRBJ1-5, with D perhaps matching TRBD1 (6 bases). Trimming took 1 base from V and 1 from J, leaving 8 bases between them. The germline CDR1 and CDR2 sequences are LNHDA and SQIVND (reference sequence). This CDR3 is 15 amino acids long. The CDR3 DNA follows: TGTGCCAGTAGTATAGGGACAGCGAGCAATCAGCCCCAGCATTTT. Its translation is CASSIGTASNQPQHF.

This clone has only one observation. The chain uses TRBV11-3 and TRBJ1-1; D is ambiguous. V dropped 1 base and J dropped 0 bases, with 18 bases sitting between them. The CDR3 spans 18 residues. In germline, CDR1 is SGHNT, CDR2 YENEEA. CDR3: CASSLGPGQLEMNTEAFF. CDR3 coding DNA: TGTGCCAGCAGCTTAGGTCCCGGCCAGTTGGAGATGAACACTGAAGCTTTCTTT.

The chain uses TRBV5-1 and TRBJ1-1; possible D gene TRBD1, 5 bases. CDR1 is SGHRS, CDR2 YFSETQ, per germline. The V end lost 0 bases, the J end lost 6 bases, and 6 bases lay between the germline ends. This CDR3 contains 12 residues. The CDR3 DNA sequence: TGCGCCAGCAGCTTGGGACAGTCTGAAGCTTTCTTT. This codes for CASSLGQSEAFF.

V gene TRBV7-6 combines with J gene TRBJ2-5, with 7 bases that match TRBD1. The better agreement between TRBJ2-7 and the DNA end casts doubt on the J call. The CDR3 sequence is 14 residues long. Per germline, CDR1 SGHVS and CDR2 FNYEAQ. The CDR3 DNA follows: TGTGCCAGCAGCACACGGGACAGCTACTACGAGCAGTACTTC. This codes for CASSTRDSYYEQYF.

The gene calls are TRBV11-1 and TRBJ2-5, with D unclear. The CDR3 contains 13 residues. Germline CDR1 SGHAT, CDR2 FQDESV (reference sequence). The V end was cut by 1 base, the J end by 3 bases, with 6 bases between. CDR3 bases: TGTGCCAGCAGCTTAGAAGATGAAGAGACCCAGTACTTC. Translation: CASSLEDEETQYF.

The DNA for the CDR3 is TGTGCCTGGAGTGTAGACACCTACGAGCAGTACTTC. As protein: CAWSVDTYEQYF. The V call is TRBV30, the J call TRBJ2-7; D is uncertain. Trimming cost V 0 bases and J 2 bases, with 5 bases left between them. The CDR3 sequence is 12 residues long. CDR1 and CDR2 from the germline V gene are GTSNPN and SVGIG (reference sequence).

The chain couples TRBV5-1 to TRBJ2-7, with 10 bases matching TRBD1. The V gene's germline CDR1 is SGHRS and CDR2 YFSETQ. This CDR3 region has 14 residues. Trimming at V came to 6 bases and at J to 0 bases, leaving 3 bases not matched to a gene. CDR3 loop: CASKGQGSSYEQYF. CDR3 nucleotides: TGCGCCAGCAAGGGACAGGGGAGCTCCTACGAGCAGTACTTC.

The chain recombines TRBV12-2 with TRBJ1-4; whether TRBD1, the table's D call, matches the DNA was not checked. TRBV12-2 is flagged as a pseudogene. The CDR3 has 20 amino acids. The chain's CDR3 is CASRLANLGQPRLSNEKLFF. The CDR3 bases are TGTGCAAGTCGCTTAGCAAACTTGGGACAGCCCCGTTTGAGTAATGAAAAACTGTTTTTT.

This clone occurred once. The chain couples TRBV7-6 to TRBJ2-5, with D possibly being TRBD2 (6 bases). The CDR3 has 16 amino acids. V was cut by 5 bases and J by 0 bases, with 16 bases left in between. Germline V gives CDR1 SGHVS, CDR2 FNYEAQ. The CDR3 protein is CASSQEGVADQETQYF. CDR3 sequence (DNA): TGTGCCAGCAGCCAGGAGGGAGTAGCGGACCAAGAGACCCAGTACTTC.

The rearrangement joins TRBV28 to TRBJ2-1; 14 nucleotides align to TRBD2. The germline CDR1 and CDR2 sequences are MDHEN and SYDVKM. The CDR3 extends over 15 amino acids. V lost 7 bases to trimming and J lost 6 bases; unmatched junction nucleotides: 5. The CDR3 DNA follows: TGTGCCAGCACCCGGACTAGCGGGAGGAGCAATGAGCAGTTCTTC. Translated, it gives CASTRTSGRSNEQFF. The entire variable domain, with the rest obtained from reference TRBV28 and TRBJ2-1, is as follows: DVKVTQSSRYLVKRTGEKVFLECVQDMDHENMFWYRQDPGLGLRLIYFSYDVKMKEKGDIPEGYSVSREKKERFSLILESASTNQTSMYLCASTRTSGRSNEQFFGPGTRLTVL.

CDR3 nucleotides: TGTGCCAGCAGTTCAGATGTCTCGGCCTACGAGCAGTACTTC. This gives the protein CASSSDVSAYEQYF. The chain recombines TRBV13 with TRBJ2-7; D unclear. Germline CDR1 reads PRHDT; CDR2 reads FYEKMQ (reference sequence). The CDR3 sequence is 14 residues long. The germline V and J ends were trimmed by 6 bases and 2 bases, with 14 bases remaining between them.

This clone showed up just a few times. The genes are TRBV4-3 and TRBJ1-2; D is uncertain. The CDR3 consists of 16 residues. In germline, CDR1 is LGHNA, CDR2 YSLEER. With 0 bases removed from V and 7 bases from J, the gap between germline ends came to 18 bases. Written as DNA, the CDR3 is TGCGCCAGCAGCCAAGAATTAGGAGGCCTCGGGAGTGGCTACACCTTC. Translated: CASSQELGGLGSGYTF.

This chain uses TRBV7-9 with TRBJ2-3; D gene uncertain. The CDR3 sequence is 13 residues long. The germline V and J ends were trimmed by 1 base and 4 bases, with 6 bases remaining between them. Germline-derived CDR1 and CDR2 are SEHNR and FQNEAQ (reference sequence). The CDR3: CASSLVEADTQYF. DNA of the CDR3: TGTGCCAGCAGCTTAGTAGAAGCAGATACGCAGTATTTT.

The chain joins TRBV2 to TRBJ2-1, with TRBD2 matching 10 bases. The CDR3 runs 13 residues. V shed 9 bases and J 4 bases; nucleotides not matched to a gene: 3. The germline CDR1 and CDR2 sequences are SNHLY and FYNNEI. DNA of the CDR3: TGTGCCAGGAAGCGGGGGGGATACAATGAGCAGTTCTTC. This sequence encodes CARKRGGYNEQFF.

This clone was counted between two and nine times. CDR3 nucleotide sequence: TGTGCCAGCAGTGACCGGGACAGTTCCATCTATGGCTACACCTTC. This translates into CASSDRDSSIYGYTF. This chain links TRBV2 with TRBJ1-2, with 7 bases matching TRBD1. The CDR3 consists of 15 residues. Germline lookup yields CDR1 SNHLY and CDR2 FYNNEI. V was clipped by 3 bases and J by 4 bases; unmatched bases: 8.

The chain is built from TRBV28 and TRBJ1-5; 9 bases align to TRBD1. The CDR3 totals 14 residues. Germline CDR1 reads MDHEN; CDR2 reads SYDVKM. The ends lost 5 bases at V and 4 bases at J; junction bases unmatched: 3. The CDR3 protein is CASSLGTGNQPQHF. The CDR3 DNA is TGTGCCAGCAGTCTCGGGACAGGGAATCAGCCCCAGCATTTT.

The genes are TRBV7-9 and TRBJ2-7; D is perhaps TRBD2 (5 bases). The CDR3 runs to 13 residues. Trimming shortened V by 3 bases and J by 3 bases, and 9 bases separated the two germline ends. Germline CDR1 is SEHNR and CDR2 is FQNEAQ (reference sequence). CDR3 in DNA: TGTGCCAGCAGCTTTATCGGGAACTACGAGCAGTACTTC. It yields the protein CASSFIGNYEQYF. The full variable domain, with the rest looked up from reference TRBV7-9 and TRBJ2-7, is DTGVSQNPRHKITKRGQNVTFRCDPISEHNRLYWYRQTLGQGPEFLTYFQNEAQLEKSRLLSDRFSAERPKGSFSTLEIQRTEQGDSAMYLCASSFIGNYEQYFGPGTRLTVT.

V usage is TRBV4-1 and J usage is TRBJ2-1, with no clear D. The V gene's germline CDR1 is MGHRA and CDR2 YSYEKL. Between the trimmed V and J ends, which lost 2 bases and 4 bases, there was a span of 15 bases. The CDR3 spans 16 residues. In DNA, the CDR3 is TGCGCCAGCAGCCAAACGGCCTTAGAGGTTTACAATGAGCAGTTCTTC. This sequence encodes CASSQTALEVYNEQFF.

V and J are TRBV5-8 and TRBJ2-5; D assignment may be TRBD1 or TRBD2 (5 bases each). There are 14 residues in the CDR3. CDR1 is SGHTS, CDR2 YDEGEE, per germline. V was cut by 4 bases and J by 1 base, with 11 bases left in between. CDR3 sequence: CASSVTGPQETQYF. CDR3 DNA: TGTGCCAGCAGCGTCACGGGGCCCCAAGAGACCCAGTACTTC.

This sequence joins TRBV5-1 and TRBJ2-2; 7 bases fit TRBD1. With V trimmed by 4 bases and J by 6 bases, 6 bases remained unmatched. Germline values: CDR1 SGHRS, CDR2 YFSETQ. This CDR3 is built from 14 residues. The CDR3 is CASSKETGSGELFF. The CDR3 nucleotides are TGCGCCAGCAGCAAAGAGACAGGGTCCGGGGAGCTGTTTTTT.

The rearrangement uses TRBV27 and TRBJ2-7, with D tentatively TRBD1 (6 bases). The germline V gene encodes CDR1 MNHEY and CDR2 SMNVEV (reference sequence). V was shortened by 0 bases and J by 4 bases, with 10 bases between the two germline ends. The CDR3 has 14 residues. The CDR3 region has the DNA TGTGCCAGCAGTTTATCGGCCAGGGGATACGAGCAGTACTTC. Translation gives CASSLSARGYEQYF.

The CDR3: CASSPGQGRNYGYTF. CDR3 DNA: TGTGCCAGCAGTCCCGGACAGGGGAGGAACTATGGCTACACCTTC. The chain links TRBV28 to TRBJ1-2; 9 nucleotides line up with TRBD1. Unmatched junction bases numbered 6, after V lost 5 bases and J lost 2 bases. This CDR3 spans 15 amino acids. Per germline, CDR1 MDHEN and CDR2 SYDVKM.

The table lists this clone with a count of one. V and J are TRBV6-5 and TRBJ1-2; TRBD1 matches at 9 bases. Germline values: CDR1 MNHEY, CDR2 SVGAGI. The CDR3 loop spans 15 amino acids. V lost 2 bases and J lost 4; bases outside the gene matches: 5. CDR3: CASSYGGQGLYGYTF. CDR3 coding DNA: TGTGCCAGCAGTTACGGGGGACAGGGCCTCTATGGCTACACCTTC.

The sample holds one count of this clone. This chain links TRBV28 with TRBJ2-1; 8 nucleotides align to TRBD1. In germline, CDR1 is MDHEN, CDR2 SYDVKM. The J segment lost 5 bases and the V segment lost 4 bases, leaving 13 bases of the junction unmatched. CDR3 length equals 17 residues. The CDR3 here is CASSSTRGTGNDNEQFF. In DNA, the CDR3 is TGTGCCAGCAGTTCAACCCGCGGGACAGGAAATGACAATGAGCAGTTCTTC.

The J gene is TRBJ1-6, the V gene TRBV28, with 7 bases matching TRBD1. V gave up 6 bases and J gave up 10 bases; unmatched junction bases: 9. The CDR3 contains 14 residues. Germline CDR1 MDHEN, CDR2 SYDVKM. The CDR3 nucleotides are TGTGCCAGCAGGGATGGACAGGCGCGGTCACCCCTCCACTTT. This gives the protein CASRDGQARSPLHF.

V gene TRBV5-4 combines with J gene TRBJ2-6, with no clear D. The CDR3 sequence is 15 residues long. Germline CDR1 SGHNT, CDR2 YYREEE (reference sequence). The ends were cut back, 0 bases at V and 0 bases at J, with 4 bases in the middle. CDR3 sequence reads: CASSLVGSGANVLTF. The CDR3 DNA sequence: TGTGCCAGCAGCTTGGTTGGCTCTGGGGCCAACGTCCTGACTTTC.

The chain is built from TRBV6-5 and TRBJ2-7; 10 nucleotides align to TRBD1. Trimming cost V 6 bases and J 5 bases; bases outside gene matches: 10. Germline V gene data show CDR1 as MNHEY and CDR2 as SVGAGI. The CDR3 is made up of 15 amino acids. CDR3 loop: CASSESGTGADEQYF. DNA for the CDR3: TGTGCCAGCAGCGAATCCGGGACAGGGGCCGACGAGCAGTACTTC.